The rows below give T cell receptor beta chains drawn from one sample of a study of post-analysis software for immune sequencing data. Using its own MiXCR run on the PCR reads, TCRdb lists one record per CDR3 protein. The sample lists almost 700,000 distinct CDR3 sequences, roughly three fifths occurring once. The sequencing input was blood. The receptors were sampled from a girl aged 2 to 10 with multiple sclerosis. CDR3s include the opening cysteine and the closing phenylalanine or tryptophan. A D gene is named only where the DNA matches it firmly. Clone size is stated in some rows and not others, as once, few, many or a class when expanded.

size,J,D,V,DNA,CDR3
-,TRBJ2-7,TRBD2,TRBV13,TGTGCCAGCAGCTTTCGCGGGGGAACCAGCTACGAGCAGTACTTC,CASSFRGGTSYEQYF
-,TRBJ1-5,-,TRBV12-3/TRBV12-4,TGTGCCAGCGGCCTAAGTAGCAATCAGCCCCAGCATTTT,CASGLSSNQPQHF
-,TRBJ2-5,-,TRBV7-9,TGTGCCAGCAGCTTAGTAGTCAGCCAAGAGACCCAGTACTTC,CASSLVVSQETQYF
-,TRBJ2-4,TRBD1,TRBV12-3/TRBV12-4,TGTGCCAGCAGCACCGCCCCCGACAGGGGCGAAAACATTCAGTACTTC,CASSTAPDRGENIQYF
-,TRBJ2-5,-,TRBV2,TGTGCCAGCAGTGAAGCGCCTGTTTACCAAGAGACCCAGTACTTC,CASSEAPVYQETQYF
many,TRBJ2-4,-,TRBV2,TGTGCCAGCAGTGAAAAGGAGGCCAAAAACATTCAGTACTTC,CASSEKEAKNIQYF
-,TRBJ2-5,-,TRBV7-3,TGTGCCAGCAGCTTATCCCCAGGGTCGGAGACCCAGTACTTC,CASSLSPGSETQYF
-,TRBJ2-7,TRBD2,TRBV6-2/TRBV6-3,TGTGCCAGCAGTCCCGGGACTAGATTCGGCGAGCAGTACTTC,CASSPGTRFGEQYF
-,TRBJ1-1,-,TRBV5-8,TGTGCCAGCGGCTTGGGGCGGGACACTGAAGCTTTCTTT,CASGLGRDTEAFF
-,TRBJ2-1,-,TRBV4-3,TGCGCCAGCAGCTTCGACTGGGACGAGGGCAATGAGCAGTTCTTC,CASSFDWDEGNEQFF